This TCR beta chain was sequenced during a study of T-cell memory formation after mild COVID-19. This clonotype was picked up a small number of times. The length of the CDR3 is 15 residues. Germline V lookup: CDR1 DFQATT, CDR2 SNEGSKA (reference sequence). With 6 bases clipped from V and 5 bases from J, the junction kept 14 bases outside the gene matches. Sample barcodes and UMIs were carried by the TCR alpha and TCR beta cDNA libraries that 5'RACE generated with constant-segment primers. TCRdb fed the 5' RACE reads into MiXCR, producing one record per CDR3 protein. The sample includes 150,000 to 200,000 distinct CDR3 sequences, roughly a third of them seen just once.

The genes are TRBV20-1 and TRBJ1-2; 8 bases line up with TRBD1. The source material was PBMCs or a T cell subset sorted from them (not recorded which). The receptor comes from an adult woman who had mild COVID-19 (a few samples of this study predate the infection). Cell type and time point are not known. In DNA form, the CDR3 reads TGCAGTGCAATCCCCTCCGGGACAGGTTTTTATGGCTACACCTTC. Its protein product is CSAIPSGTGFYGYTF.